A single sample is the source of the 31 T cell receptor beta chains below, sequenced in a study of blood T cell repertoires in COVID-19. TCRdb's table, derived via immunoSEQ multiplex PCR, lists solely in-frame clones and lacks some. The sample consists of around 270,000 clones, 70% to 90% of them appearing once. Material: PBMCs or T cells enriched from blood (not recorded which). These receptors all stem from a woman in her 30s who had recovered from COVID-19.

The V and J genes are TRBV2 and TRBJ1-5; TRBD1 might be the D (5 bases). V lost 6 bases to trimming and J lost 4 bases, with 19 bases between them. Germline assignment: CDR1 SNHLY and CDR2 FYNNEI. The CDR3 consists of 16 residues. The CDR3 here is CASSAAGTKTNQPQHF. DNA for the CDR3: TGTGCCAGCAGCGCCGCCGGGACTAAGACAAATCAGCCCCAGCATTTT.

The V call is TRBV7-9, the J call TRBJ1-1; D gene unclear. Germline CDR1 SEHNR, CDR2 FQNEAQ (reference sequence). V dropped 7 bases and J dropped 1 base, with 7 bases sitting between them. This CDR3 comprises 12 residues. The CDR3 DNA reads as TGTGCCAGCAACAGACAGAACACTGAAGCTTTCTTT. Its translation: CASNRQNTEAFF.

The chain is built from TRBV7-2 and TRBJ2-1; D not resolved. The germline V gene has CDR1 SGHTA and CDR2 FQGNSA. The CDR3 totals 11 residues. With 1 base removed from V and 8 bases from J, the gap between germline ends came to 3 bases. Written as DNA, the CDR3 is TGTGCCAGCAGCTTAGTATATGAGCAGTTCTTC. Amino acids: CASSLVYEQFF.

V and J are TRBV5-6 and TRBJ2-5; D is unresolved. This CDR3 contains 11 residues. Trimming stripped 3 bases from V and 5 bases from J, with 5 bases between. The V gene's germline CDR1 is SGHDT and CDR2 YYEEEE. CDR3: CASSSRETQYF. Written as DNA, the CDR3 is TGTGCCAGCAGCTCGAGGGAGACCCAGTACTTC.

The CDR3, as DNA: TGCGCCAGCAGCCCCAGAGGGGGAACGGAAGCTTTCTTT. It yields the protein CASSPRGGTEAFF. The chain is built from TRBV4-1 and TRBJ1-1, with a weak D call TRBD1 (6 bases). Trimming removed 4 bases at V and 8 bases at J, with 14 bases between. Germline values: CDR1 MGHRA, CDR2 YSYEKL. The CDR3 covers 13 residues.

This clone was detected once. The gene calls are TRBV28 and TRBJ2-3; 8 nucleotides line up with TRBD2. Trimming took 4 bases from V and 8 from J; bases not matched to a gene: 8. Germline loops: CDR1 MDHEN, CDR2 SYDVKM. This CDR3 has 14 residues. Written as DNA, the CDR3 is TGTGCCAGCAGTTCAACGCGGGGGGCCGGTACGCAGTATTTT. Translation: CASSSTRGAGTQYF.

The rearrangement uses TRBV10-1 and TRBJ2-7; maybe TRBD1 (5 bases). The CDR3 has 11 amino acids. Germline CDR1 WNHNN, CDR2 SYGVQD (reference sequence). Trimming removed 6 bases at V and 3 bases at J, with 6 bases between. The DNA of the CDR3 is TGCGCCAGCAGGGACATCTACGAGCAGTACTTC. Protein sequence: CASRDIYEQYF.

This rearrangement joins TRBV5-1 to TRBJ2-2; D is possibly TRBD2 (6 bases). V gave up 7 bases and J gave up 0 bases, with 10 bases separating them. The germline gives CDR1 SGHRS, CDR2 YFSETQ. The CDR3 covers 14 residues. The CDR3 loop is CASWGLTNTGELFF. The CDR3 DNA reads as TGCGCCAGCTGGGGACTGACGAACACCGGGGAGCTGTTTTTT.

The V gene is TRBV13, the J gene TRBJ1-4; 10 nucleotides agree with TRBD1. V was clipped by 5 bases and J by 11 bases; unmatched bases: 8. This CDR3 has 14 residues. Looked up from germline, CDR1 is PRHDT and CDR2 is FYEKMQ (reference sequence). The CDR3 reads CASSRGQGLEKLFF. The CDR3 DNA sequence: TGTGCCAGCAGCCGGGGACAGGGGTTGGAGAAACTGTTTTTT.

V and J are TRBV6-2 or TRBV6-3 and TRBJ2-7; 10 bases are a match to TRBD1. The germline CDR1 and CDR2 sequences are MNHEY and SVGEGT. With 4 bases clipped from V and 2 bases from J, the junction kept 20 bases outside the gene matches. The CDR3 has 20 amino acids. CDR3 protein: CASSLTSPGTGVFIAYEQYF. CDR3 DNA sequence: TGTGCCAGCAGTTTAACCTCGCCCGGGACAGGGGTCTTTATAGCCTACGAGCAGTACTTC.

The chain employs TRBV24-1 and TRBJ2-7, with D possibly matching TRBD1 (6 bases). Trimming removed 2 bases from V and 4 bases from J, with 17 bases in between. The CDR3 sequence is 16 residues long. The germline V gene encodes CDR1 KGHDR and CDR2 SFDVKD. CDR3 nucleotide sequence: TGTGCCACCAGTGATTCTACCTACAGGGATGGGTACGAGCAGTACTTC. Protein: CATSDSTYRDGYEQYF.

The DNA for the CDR3 is TGTGCCTGGAGTGAGTTTCAGGGAACTAATGAAAAACTGTTTTTT. Its translation is CAWSEFQGTNEKLFF. The V call is TRBV30, the J call TRBJ1-4, with D possibly being TRBD1 (5 bases). Trimming removed 1 base at V and 1 base at J, with 10 bases between. Germline CDR1 GTSNPN, CDR2 SVGIG (reference sequence). The CDR3 has 15 amino acids. Together with reference TRBV30 and TRBJ1-4, the CDR3 gives the full variable domain: SQTIHQWPATLVQPVGSPLSLECTVEGTSNPNLYWYRQAAGRGLQLLFYSVGIGQISSEVPQNLSASRPQDRQFILSSKKLLLSDSGFYLCAWSEFQGTNEKLFFGSGTQLSVL.

The chain links TRBV5-1 to TRBJ2-5; 11 bases are a match to TRBD2. Germline CDR1 reads SGHRS; CDR2 reads YFSETQ. Trimming at V came to 10 bases and at J to 3 bases, leaving 5 bases not matched to a gene. This CDR3 region has 13 residues. CDR3 loop: CASSGRFEETQYF. Written as DNA, the CDR3 is TGCGCCTCTAGCGGGAGGTTCGAAGAGACCCAGTACTTC.

This clone was found once. CDR3 coding DNA: TGTGCCAGCAGCGTACCGGGACAGCGGTATCTAGCTAACTATGGCTACACCTTC. Translation gives CASSVPGQRYLANYGYTF. The chain carries TRBV21-1 and TRBJ1-2; the DNA was not used to check the table's D call, TRBD1. TRBV21-1 is a documented pseudogene. The CDR3 is made up of 18 amino acids.

The chain uses TRBV5-6 and TRBJ1-5; D perhaps matches TRBD1 (5 bases). Germline V gives CDR1 SGHDT, CDR2 YYEEEE. V lost 4 bases and J lost 0, with 14 bases in between. The CDR3 spans 16 residues. DNA of the CDR3: TGTGCCAGCAGCCCCGGGACTGGGGTTAGCAATCAGCCCCAGCATTTT. Residues: CASSPGTGVSNQPQHF.

The rearrangement links TRBV11-2 to TRBJ2-2; the match to TRBD1 covers 8 bases. The trim removed 5 bases at V and 5 bases at J, leaving 7 bases unmatched. The CDR3 covers 15 residues. CDR1 and CDR2 from the germline V gene are SGHAT and FQNNGV. The CDR3 DNA is TGTGCCAGCAGCCCCGGGACAGGACCAACCGGGGAGCTGTTTTTT. It encodes CASSPGTGPTGELFF.

This clone was recorded a few times. This chain links TRBV5-4 with TRBJ2-7, with TRBD1 identical over 9 bases. The junction had 7 bases not matched to a gene; V was cut back by 5 bases and J by 1 base. Germline CDR1 reads SGHNT; CDR2 reads YYREEE (reference sequence). CDR3 length: 15 residues. The CDR3 bases are TGTGCCAGCAGACTAGCCGGGACAGGGTCCTACGAGCAGTACTTC. Its protein is CASRLAGTGSYEQYF.

The CDR3 DNA reads TGTGCCAGCAGCTCCTTCTCCGGAAAGGACAGGGGGATTACAGATACGCAGTATTTT. This codes for CASSSFSGKDRGITDTQYF. The chain links TRBV7-6 to TRBJ2-3, with 10 nucleotides matching TRBD1. Germline V gene lookup returns CDR1 SGHVS and CDR2 FNYEAQ. This CDR3 region has 19 residues. V lost 4 bases and J lost 3; bases outside the gene matches: 16.

This chain's CDR3 is CASSVGVPNTGELFF. The DNA for the CDR3 is TGTGCCAGCAGCGTCGGGGTCCCCAACACCGGGGAGCTGTTTTTT. The chain links TRBV5-4 to TRBJ2-2, with TRBD2 as a possible D gene (5 bases). The CDR3 extends over 15 amino acids. Germline CDR1 reads SGHNT; CDR2 reads YYREEE (reference sequence). The ends were cut back, 4 bases at V and 2 bases at J, with 12 bases in the middle.

V and J are TRBV25-1 and TRBJ1-4; TRBD1 might be the D (5 bases). Per germline, CDR1 MGHDK and CDR2 SYGVNS. V was cut by 5 bases and J by 8 bases, with 12 bases left in between. The CDR3 spans 13 residues. CDR3 nucleotides: TGTGCCAGCAGTCATCAGGGTTTGGAAAAACTGTTTTTT. Translation gives CASSHQGLEKLFF.

The rearrangement links TRBV5-8 to TRBJ2-6, with D possibly matching TRBD1 (5 bases). The CDR3 has 20 residues. Germline V gene sequence: CDR1 SGHTS, CDR2 YDEGEE. Trimming cost V 1 base and J 0 bases, with 20 bases left between them. The CDR3 protein is CASSLSSLPGLISGANVLTF. The CDR3 DNA is TGTGCCAGCAGCTTGTCATCTCTCCCAGGGTTGATCTCTGGGGCCAACGTCCTGACTTTC.

J is TRBJ2-5 and V is TRBV9, with TRBD2 matching 14 bases. The CDR3 sequence is 15 residues long. The V gene's germline CDR1 is SGDLS and CDR2 YYNGEE. J gave up 5 bases and V 3 bases, and 3 bases lay outside the gene matches. The CDR3 nucleotides read TGTGCCAGCAGCGGTCGGACTAGCGGGGGGGAGACCCAGTACTTC. Protein sequence: CASSGRTSGGETQYF.

This clone was detected only a few times. The chain carries TRBV19 and TRBJ2-3; D might be TRBD2 (6 bases). This CDR3 region has 15 residues. Between the trimmed V and J ends, which lost 6 bases and 2 bases, there was a span of 15 bases. Germline CDR1 is LNHDA and CDR2 is SQIVND (reference sequence). The CDR3 protein is CASSPEARDTDTQYF. The CDR3 DNA reads TGTGCCAGTAGCCCCGAGGCGCGGGACACAGATACGCAGTATTTT.

V and J are TRBV28 and TRBJ1-1; 9 positions agree with TRBD1. The length of the CDR3 is 15 residues. After removal of 7 bases from V and 6 bases from J, the junction contained 12 bases not matched to a gene. Germline CDR1 reads MDHEN; CDR2 reads SYDVKM. The CDR3 region is CASNTGQGRKAEAFF. The DNA for the CDR3 is TGTGCCAGCAATACTGGACAGGGGCGAAAGGCTGAAGCTTTCTTT.

The chain has TRBV11-2 and TRBJ2-7; 9 bases align to TRBD2. The CDR3 has 15 residues. Germline-derived CDR1 and CDR2 are SGHAT and FQNNGV. Germline trimming cut 3 bases from V and 2 bases from J; bases unmatched to any gene: 5. The CDR3 region is CASSFGSSGAYEQYF. CDR3 sequence (DNA): TGTGCCAGCAGCTTTGGTTCTAGCGGGGCCTACGAGCAGTACTTC.

The V call is TRBV19, the J call TRBJ2-5; TRBD1 might be the D (6 bases). The V and J ends lost 5 bases and 4 bases respectively, with 11 bases between them. CDR1 and CDR2 from the germline V gene are LNHDA and SQIVND (reference sequence). CDR3 length equals 13 residues. CDR3 sequence (DNA): TGTGCCAGTAGTCCAGGGACACGAGAGACCCAGTACTTC. The encoded protein is CASSPGTRETQYF.

The genes are TRBV18 and TRBJ1-2; 9 bases line up with TRBD1. The CDR3 covers 16 residues. V lost 6 bases and J lost 4; bases outside the gene matches: 12. Germline CDR1 KGHSH, CDR2 LQKENI. CDR3 residues: CASSLNPGQGPYGYTF. Written as DNA, the CDR3 is TGTGCCAGCTCCTTAAATCCGGGACAGGGTCCCTATGGCTACACCTTC.

The J gene is TRBJ2-3, the V gene TRBV5-1; TRBD2 aligns across 7 bases. Germline lookup yields CDR1 SGHRS and CDR2 YFSETQ. Trimming at V came to 7 bases and at J to 7 bases, leaving 12 bases not matched to a gene. The CDR3 contains 14 residues. The CDR3 DNA sequence: TGCGCCAGCTGGGCCGGGGGAGGGTCGAATACGCAGTATTTT. This codes for CASWAGGGSNTQYF. The entire variable domain, with the rest obtained from reference TRBV5-1 and TRBJ2-3, is as follows: KAGVTQTPRYLIKTRGQQVTLSCSPISGHRSVSWYQQTPGQGLQFLFEYFSETQRNKGNFPGRFSGRQFSNSRSEMNVSTLELGDSALYLCASWAGGGSNTQYFGPGTRLTVL.

V usage is TRBV11-2 and J usage is TRBJ2-2; D may be TRBD1 (5 bases). From germline, CDR1 is SGHAT and CDR2 FQNNGV. The V gene lost 5 bases and the J gene lost 1 base, with 11 bases spanning the gap. CDR3 length equals 15 residues. The CDR3 reads CASSILTGNTGELFF. The CDR3 nucleotides are TGTGCCAGCAGCATTCTCACAGGGAACACCGGGGAGCTGTTTTTT.

The chain links TRBV10-3 to TRBJ2-3; 10 bases are a match to TRBD2. CDR3 size: 16 residues. V shed 2 bases and J 6 bases; nucleotides not matched to a gene: 8. CDR1 and CDR2 from the germline V gene are ENHRY and SYGVKD. CDR3 nucleotides: TGTGCCATCAGTGAGCTAGCGGGGGCCGGGGGGGATACGCAGTATTTT. This encodes CAISELAGAGGDTQYF.

This chain links TRBV7-3 with TRBJ2-3, with 10 bases identical to TRBD2. The germline V gene encodes CDR1 SGHTA and CDR2 FQGTGA. The CDR3 runs 15 residues. The ends lost 5 bases at V and 4 bases at J; junction bases unmatched: 6. The CDR3 loop reads CASSVLAGGSDTQYF. The CDR3 nucleotides are TGTGCCAGCAGCGTGTTAGCGGGAGGATCAGATACGCAGTATTTT.